This TCR beta chain was identified during a study of T cells in localized non-small cell lung cancer (dated by TCRdb to about 2020). Background for the entire study: The study analyzed T cell repertoires of under 250 early-stage NSCLC patients, comparing tumors and uninvolved tumor-adjacent lungs. The cohort comprised 200 to 300 treatment-naïve NSCLC patients with resected, localized lung tumors. Of the NSCLC patients, approximately 130 were male and about a hundred were female, and the mean age was approximately 69 years.

Regarding this clone: This receptor's antigen is unknown. Base qualities are missing; no much larger clone stands one base away.

From its cysteine to its phenylalanine, the CDR3 spans 15 amino acids. Only the CDR3 region is kept as DNA, spanning 45 bases read in frame from base 1. In the germline V gene, CDR1 corresponds to MNHGY and CDR2 to SAAAGT. After removal of 0 bases from V and 7 bases from J, the junction retains 5 bases not matched to a gene. TCR beta CDR3 regions were sequenced from DNA using the immunoSEQ Assay. The paper's processing steps were these. To compute T cell density, TCR beta template counts were normalized to usable DNA, which was estimated by amplifying housekeeping genes. Richness was estimated with the preseqR package, extrapolating to 400,000 templates for PBMC samples and 120,000 templates for tissue samples. Clonality was taken to be one minus Pielou's evenness. To identify tissue-enriched TCRs, differential abundance testing was run on productive amino-acid clonotypes with a minimum total count of 5 and an alpha of 0.1. The Jaccard Index and the Morisita Overlap Index were used to quantify repertoire overlap between compartments. GLIPH grouped TCR beta CDR3s together with public tetramer-defined viral CDR3s, and a viral motif had to include at least three viral sequences and also show V-gene enrichment. The table comes from immuneACCESS by way of TCRdb, which keeps in-frame sequences with V and J called. Part of the clones is missing from these tables; in studies checked, under half for an unresolved V gene and the rest for unknown reasons. V and J calls plus clone size are reproduced from that table; the DNA served to infer D and trimming. The sample has 5,500 or so clones on record, about three fifths of them singletons. The ten largest clones take up 3% to 4% of the sample.

Overall study outcomes, separate from this receptor: Since the design was exploratory, TCR variables were selected using unadjusted p-values with no false-discovery rate correction. Of the top 100 tumor clones, a median of roughly 60 were detected in paired uninvolved adjacent lung; around 27 were also among that lung's top 100. Multi-region tumor sequencing was not performed, so intratumor heterogeneity could not be excluded. Longer overall survival was associated with higher blood T cell density, whereas shorter survival was associated with higher adjacent-lung clonality. The highest T cell clonality was observed in uninvolved tumor-adjacent lung, where clonality exceeded that of tumor, suggesting that antigenic responses were more focused in uninvolved tumor-adjacent lung.

The chain uses TRBV6-8 and TRBJ2-2, with TRBD2 matching 7 junction bases. Sequences were derived from lymph node tissue, sampled before any cancer treatment. The sequence derives from a male donor aged 60 or over with stage I squamous cell lung carcinoma. The DNA reads as follows: TGTGCCAGCAGTTACTCGCGGGAGAAAGGCGGGGAGCTGTTTTTT. Translated, this gives CASSYSREKGGELFF.